This note documents a single TCR beta chain sequence. This clone was seen only once. Its antigen remains unidentified. No qualities accompany the bases; no much larger clone lies one base away. Via the germline V gene, CDR1 is SNHLY and CDR2 FYNNEI. The germline V end is reduced by 3 bases and the J end by 3 bases; junction bases left unmatched: 5. The CDR3 goes from the cysteine to the phenylalanine over 15 residues. CDR3 DNA only is kept here, 45 bases in frame from base 1. The data derive from a study of blood T cell repertoires in COVID-19 (dated by TCRdb to about 2020). Regarding the study in general: Collaborator samples came from the United States, Italy and Spain and covered acute and convalescent phases of COVID-19. The material from the prospective study consisted of cDNA or gDNA derived from T cells, B-cell-depleted T cells, or PBMCs. Subjects who had been exposed to COVID-19, were actively infected with it, or had recovered from it provided the deeply sampled blood TCRbeta repertoires that made up the dataset. A freely available public database, intended as a resource for researchers studying the immune response to SARS-CoV-2, is where the repertoires were released. The samples were drawn from the first 160 participants of the ongoing ImmuneRACE study and from some 1,300 subjects provided by 6 global collaborators. Sample metadata almost always included a de-identified subject ID, COVID-19 status, age in years and sex. Where HLA class I and class II types were available, the types were taken from metadata supplied by the sample provider, not from assay-based typing. On the study overall, not on this receptor specifically: The amount of clinical and demographic metadata varied by source and participant and was provided uncurated.

TCRbeta CDR3 regions were amplified from genomic DNA by means of the immunoSEQ Assay, a bias-controlled multiplex PCR. The original pipeline was this. Nucleated cell counts per sample were estimated from amplification of reference gene primers within the assay. Sequence reads were collapsed and filtered to measure the absolute abundance of every unique TCRbeta CDR3 rearrangement. For each sample, productive Simpson clonality was calculated by taking the square root of Simpson's diversity index across productive rearrangements. The table was pulled from immuneACCESS by TCRdb, which kept in-frame rearrangements only. Such tables lose some clones; where checked, under half of the loss comes from unresolved V genes, and the rest has no known cause. V, J and clone size derive from that table, while D and trimming were established from the DNA sequence. The sample table contains about 250,000 clones; only one count was recorded for roughly nine tenths of them. The top ten constitute approximately 2.5% of the sample.

Enrolling through a virtual design, the prospective study's participants ranged in age from roughly 18 to 89 years and lived across roughly 23 United States geographic areas. In the prospective study, cohorts were assigned on the basis of participant-reported clinical history obtained from a screening survey and a study questionnaire. Recovered participants in ImmuneRACE Cohort 3 were defined as having two consecutive negative NP/OP PCR tests, clearance from a healthcare professional, or resolution of symptoms. Mobile phlebotomists in the prospective study collected whole blood, serum and a nasopharyngeal or oropharyngeal swab from every participant. Participants in the prospective study had the option to provide additional blood draws and questionnaires over a 2-month period. Before DNA extraction, prospective study blood samples were shipped either frozen or at room temperature.

This chain is built from TRBV2 and TRBJ1-5; TRBD1 fits 7 bases in the junction. Sequencing input: PBMCs or T cells enriched from blood (not recorded which). The receptor comes from a woman between 18 and 29 years old who had recovered from COVID-19. The CDR3 sequence is CASSDSGTDNQPQHF. The DNA is TGTGCCAGCAGTGATTCCGGGACAGACAATCAGCCCCAGCATTTT. The reference TRBV2 and TRBJ1-5 proteins fill in what lies around the CDR3, so the full variable domain reads EPEVTQTPSHQVTQMGQEVILRCVPISNHLYFYWYRQILGQKVEFLVSFYNNEISEKSEIFDDQFSVERPDGSNFTLKIRSTKLEDSAMYFCASSDSGTDNQPQHFGDGTRLSIL.